What follows are 9 T cell receptor beta chains derived from one specimen sequenced in a study of blood T cell repertoires in COVID-19. Sequenced by immunoSEQ multiplex PCR; TCRdb stores in-frame clones only, minus some. This table has approximately 210,000 clones, more than 75% appearing once. Source material: PBMCs or T cells enriched from blood (not recorded which). The receptors stem from a man aged 30 to 45 in a cohort exposed to, infected with or recovered from COVID-19 (not recorded which).

The V gene is TRBV28, the J gene TRBJ2-5, with TRBD2 matching 12 bases. The ends lost 4 bases at V and 2 bases at J; junction bases unmatched: 5. This CDR3 region has 16 residues. Germline CDR1 MDHEN, CDR2 SYDVKM. CDR3 region: CASSSQTSGGQETQYF. The CDR3 region has the DNA TGTGCCAGCAGTTCTCAGACTAGCGGGGGACAAGAGACCCAGTACTTC.

The chain recombines TRBV5-5 with TRBJ2-5, with TRBD1 matching 9 bases. The J segment lost 5 bases and the V segment lost 0 bases, leaving 5 bases of the junction unmatched. Germline V gives CDR1 SGHKS, CDR2 YYEKEE (reference sequence). The CDR3 consists of 15 residues. The CDR3 is CASSLDRGRGETQYF. Here the CDR3 DNA reads TGTGCCAGCAGCTTGGACAGGGGGCGAGGGGAGACCCAGTACTTC.

This chain joins TRBV9 and TRBJ2-7; 9 nucleotides agree with TRBD1. J gave up 4 bases and V 7 bases, and 9 bases lay outside the gene matches. CDR3 length: 14 amino acids. The germline V gene encodes CDR1 SGDLS and CDR2 YYNGEE. The CDR3 bases are TGTGCCAGCTCTCCGGGACAGGGTTTATACGAGCAGTACTTC. It is translated as CASSPGQGLYEQYF.

The V gene is TRBV5-1, the J gene TRBJ1-3; 7 nucleotides match TRBD1. CDR1 is SGHRS, CDR2 YFSETQ, per germline. V lost 4 bases, J lost 2 bases, and 9 bases stayed unmatched. This CDR3 has 16 amino acids. The CDR3 here is CASSNNRQGPGNTIYF. CDR3 in DNA: TGCGCCAGCAGCAATAATCGACAGGGTCCTGGAAACACCATATATTTT.

The chain combines TRBV19 with TRBJ1-5, with 8 bases fitting TRBD1. V lost 5 bases, J lost 7 bases, and 7 bases stayed unmatched. This CDR3 contains 14 residues. Germline assignment: CDR1 LNHDA and CDR2 SQIVND (reference sequence). CDR3 in DNA: TGTGCCAGTAGTCTGACAGGGGTCGAACAGCCCCAGCATTTT. It specifies CASSLTGVEQPQHF.

J is TRBJ2-7 and V is TRBV28; D is ambiguous. This CDR3 is built from 8 residues. Germline V CDR1 and CDR2: MDHEN, SYDVKM. V lost 8 bases, J lost 7 bases, and 3 bases lay in between. This chain's CDR3 is CASREQYF. The CDR3 DNA sequence: TGTGCCAGCCGGGAGCAGTACTTC. Drawing the rest from reference TRBV28 and TRBJ2-7, the complete variable domain is DVKVTQSSRYLVKRTGEKVFLECVQDMDHENMFWYRQDPGLGLRLIYFSYDVKMKEKGDIPEGYSVSREKKERFSLILESASTNQTSMYLCASREQYFGPGTRLTVT.

This clone was picked up one time. V usage is TRBV19 and J usage is TRBJ1-2; 8 nucleotides agree with TRBD1. J lost 8 bases, V lost 8 bases, and 7 bases had no gene match. The length of the CDR3 is 12 residues. Germline-derived CDR1 and CDR2 are LNHDA and SQIVND (reference sequence). This CDR3 reads CASSYRGNGYTF. The CDR3 DNA follows: TGTGCCAGTTCCTACAGGGGGAACGGCTACACCTTC.

A note on this clone: Mismatch with germline at one junction end may stem from a read error. J is TRBJ2-5 and V is TRBV5-1; 10 nucleotides align to TRBD1. The CDR3 extends over 15 amino acids. Germline loops: CDR1 SGHRS, CDR2 YFSETQ. CDR3 sequence reads: CASSSDRGLREAQYF. For the CDR3, the DNA is TGCGCCAGCAGCTCCGACAGGGGGCTTCGAGAGGCCCAGTACTTC.

This chain joins TRBV5-1 and TRBJ2-7, with a possible D match to TRBD1 (5 bases). The CDR3 has 13 amino acids. Between the trimmed V and J ends, which lost 2 bases and 2 bases, there was a span of 8 bases. Germline V gene sequence: CDR1 SGHRS, CDR2 YFSETQ. The CDR3 nucleotides read TGCGCCAGCAGCTTCAGGGATCCCTACGAGCAGTACTTC. As protein: CASSFRDPYEQYF.